Listed below are T cell receptor beta chains from one sample, sequenced in a study of blood T cell repertoires in COVID-19. Clones were sequenced by immunoSEQ multiplex PCR, and TCRdb holds only the in-frame ones, with some missing. The sample includes around 220,000 clones, around 81% of them seen just once. Sequencing was carried out using PBMCs or T cells enriched from blood (not recorded which). These receptors were collected from a woman aged 40 to 50 with acute COVID-19. The CDR3 runs from the conserved cysteine through the conserved F or W. Fields, in order: J gene, clone size, D gene, V gene, CDR3 length, CDR3 protein, CDR3 DNA. A D gene is named only where the DNA matches it firmly. Size is stated for part of the rows, as once, few or many counts, or as a class when the clone is expanded.

j_call: TRBJ2-2; clone_size: NA; d_call: NA; v_call: TRBV10-3; cdr3_length: 15; cdr3_aa: CAIQGGAENTGELFF; cdr3_nt: TGTGCCATCCAAGGAGGGGCGGAGAACACCGGGGAGCTGTTTTTT
j_call: TRBJ1-5; clone_size: once; d_call: TRBD1; v_call: TRBV7-8; cdr3_length: 16; cdr3_aa: CASSLRTGDSNQPQHF; cdr3_nt: TGTGCCAGCAGCCTCAGGACAGGAGATAGCAATCAGCCCCAGCATTTT
j_call: TRBJ1-5; clone_size: NA; d_call: TRBD1; v_call: TRBV30; cdr3_length: 13; cdr3_aa: CACTGASNQPQHF; cdr3_nt: TGTGCCTGTACAGGGGCGAGCAATCAGCCCCAGCATTTT
j_call: TRBJ1-2; clone_size: few; d_call: TRBD1; v_call: TRBV28; cdr3_length: 14; cdr3_aa: CASSGTGRSEGYTF; cdr3_nt: TGTGCCAGCAGTGGGACAGGGAGGTCGGAAGGCTACACCTTC
j_call: TRBJ1-5; clone_size: NA; d_call: NA; v_call: TRBV11-2; cdr3_length: 15; cdr3_aa: CASSPDLGGIQPQHF; cdr3_nt: TGTGCCAGCAGCCCGGACTTAGGGGGTATTCAGCCCCAGCATTTT
j_call: TRBJ2-7; clone_size: NA; d_call: NA; v_call: TRBV9; cdr3_length: 13; cdr3_aa: CASSAGGSYEQYF; cdr3_nt: TGTGCCAGCAGCGCAGGGGGGTCCTACGAGCAGTACTTC
j_call: TRBJ1-2; clone_size: NA; d_call: NA; v_call: TRBV11-2; cdr3_length: 13; cdr3_aa: CASSQGVGYGYTF; cdr3_nt: TGTGCCAGCAGCCAAGGGGTAGGGTATGGCTACACCTTC
j_call: TRBJ2-7; clone_size: once; d_call: NA; v_call: TRBV12-3/TRBV12-4; cdr3_length: 13; cdr3_aa: CASSFTQSLEQYF; cdr3_nt: TGTGCCAGCAGTTTTACACAGAGTCTGGAGCAGTACTTC
j_call: TRBJ1-6; clone_size: NA; d_call: NA; v_call: TRBV3-1/TRBV3-2; cdr3_length: 12; cdr3_aa: CASSQANSPLHF; cdr3_nt: TGTGCCAGCAGCCAGGCAAATTCACCCCTCCACTTT
j_call: TRBJ2-5; clone_size: NA; d_call: TRBD1; v_call: TRBV5-1; cdr3_length: 14; cdr3_aa: CASSGTGAVETQYF; cdr3_nt: TGCGCCAGCAGCGGGACAGGGGCGGTGGAGACCCAGTACTTC
j_call: TRBJ2-3; clone_size: NA; d_call: NA; v_call: TRBV27; cdr3_length: 15; cdr3_aa: CASSLDRPSTDTQYF; cdr3_nt: TGTGCCAGCAGTTTAGACAGGCCTAGCACAGATACGCAGTATTTT
j_call: TRBJ2-7; clone_size: once; d_call: NA; v_call: TRBV28; cdr3_length: 17; cdr3_aa: CASSHRQTGQYTYEQYF; cdr3_nt: TGTGCCAGCAGTCACAGGCAGACCGGACAATACACCTACGAGCAGTACTTC
j_call: TRBJ1-3; clone_size: NA; d_call: NA; v_call: TRBV30; cdr3_length: 14; cdr3_aa: CAWSKPGWGNTIYF; cdr3_nt: TGTGCCTGGAGCAAACCGGGTTGGGGAAACACCATATATTTT
j_call: TRBJ2-3; clone_size: NA; d_call: NA; v_call: TRBV5-1; cdr3_length: 15; cdr3_aa: CASSRGTAGTDTQYF; cdr3_nt: TGCGCCAGCAGCCGGGGGACTGCGGGCACAGATACGCAGTATTTT
j_call: TRBJ1-1; clone_size: NA; d_call: NA; v_call: TRBV28; cdr3_length: 13; cdr3_aa: CASSLPQNTEAFF; cdr3_nt: TGTGCCAGCAGTTTACCACAGAACACTGAAGCTTTCTTT
j_call: TRBJ2-7; clone_size: NA; d_call: TRBD1; v_call: TRBV2; cdr3_length: 12; cdr3_aa: CASSRTGYEQYF; cdr3_nt: TGTGCCAGCAGTCGGACAGGGTACGAGCAGTACTTC
j_call: TRBJ1-5; clone_size: once; d_call: NA; v_call: TRBV28; cdr3_length: 15; cdr3_aa: CASSLFSPNNQPQHF; cdr3_nt: TGTGCCAGCAGTTTATTCAGTCCCAACAATCAGCCCCAGCATTTT
j_call: TRBJ1-1; clone_size: many; d_call: NA; v_call: TRBV30; cdr3_length: 14; cdr3_aa: CAWKGEGARTEAFF; cdr3_nt: TGTGCCTGGAAAGGGGAAGGGGCGCGGACTGAAGCTTTCTTT
j_call: TRBJ1-1; clone_size: NA; d_call: NA; v_call: TRBV5-5; cdr3_length: 15; cdr3_aa: CASSLNGLPSTEAFF; cdr3_nt: TGTGCCAGCAGCTTGAACGGACTCCCGTCCACTGAAGCTTTCTTT
j_call: TRBJ2-7; clone_size: NA; d_call: NA; v_call: TRBV27; cdr3_length: 13; cdr3_aa: CASSFDRSGEQYF; cdr3_nt: TGTGCCAGCAGTTTCGATCGCTCGGGGGAGCAGTACTTC
j_call: TRBJ2-7; clone_size: NA; d_call: TRBD1; v_call: TRBV3-1/TRBV3-2; cdr3_length: 15; cdr3_aa: CASRQASTGIYEQYF; cdr3_nt: TGTGCCAGCAGGCAAGCTTCGACAGGGATCTACGAGCAGTACTTC
j_call: TRBJ1-6; clone_size: NA; d_call: NA; v_call: TRBV3-1/TRBV3-2; cdr3_length: 15; cdr3_aa: CASRDSPVTLGPLHF; cdr3_nt: TGTGCCAGCAGGGACAGTCCTGTGACCCTAGGACCCCTCCACTTT
j_call: TRBJ1-1; clone_size: once; d_call: NA; v_call: TRBV7-3; cdr3_length: 14; cdr3_aa: CASSLEGMNTEAFF; cdr3_nt: TGTGCCAGCAGCTTGGAGGGGATGAACACTGAAGCTTTCTTT
j_call: TRBJ1-4; clone_size: NA; d_call: TRBD1; v_call: TRBV14; cdr3_length: 15; cdr3_aa: CASSGFRDRDEKLFF; cdr3_nt: TGTGCCAGCAGCGGTTTCCGGGACAGAGATGAAAAACTGTTTTTT
j_call: TRBJ1-2; clone_size: NA; d_call: NA; v_call: TRBV6-5; cdr3_length: 14; cdr3_aa: CASSSGVANYGYTF; cdr3_nt: TGTGCCAGCAGTTCCGGGGTAGCTAACTATGGCTACACCTTC
j_call: TRBJ1-1; clone_size: few; d_call: TRBD1; v_call: TRBV9; cdr3_length: 13; cdr3_aa: CASSARQGAEAFF; cdr3_nt: TGTGCCAGCAGCGCGCGGCAGGGGGCTGAAGCTTTCTTT
j_call: TRBJ1-5; clone_size: NA; d_call: NA; v_call: TRBV18; cdr3_length: 13; cdr3_aa: CASSLLQNQPQHF; cdr3_nt: TGTGCCAGCTCCCTTTTGCAGAATCAGCCCCAGCATTTT
j_call: TRBJ1-6; clone_size: NA; d_call: NA; v_call: TRBV6-5; cdr3_length: 13; cdr3_aa: CASSPDRLRPLHF; cdr3_nt: TGTGCCAGCAGTCCTGACAGATTACGCCCCCTCCACTTT
j_call: TRBJ2-1; clone_size: NA; d_call: NA; v_call: TRBV5-6; cdr3_length: 15; cdr3_aa: CASSLVQGQGTEQFF; cdr3_nt: TGTGCCAGCAGCTTGGTTCAGGGGCAGGGCACGGAGCAGTTCTTC
j_call: TRBJ2-3; clone_size: NA; d_call: TRBD2; v_call: TRBV2; cdr3_length: 16; cdr3_aa: CASNPSRGGTTDTQYF; cdr3_nt: TGTGCCAGCAACCCTTCCCGGGGGGGAACCACAGATACGCAGTATTTT
j_call: TRBJ2-3; clone_size: NA; d_call: TRBD2; v_call: TRBV3-1/TRBV3-2; cdr3_length: 15; cdr3_aa: CASSRGRERSDTQYF; cdr3_nt: TGTGCCAGCAGCCGTGGGAGGGAGCGGTCAGATACGCAGTATTTT
j_call: TRBJ1-6; clone_size: NA; d_call: NA; v_call: TRBV30; cdr3_length: 14; cdr3_aa: CAWTDSSYNSPLHF; cdr3_nt: TGTGCCTGGACCGACAGCTCCTATAATTCACCCCTCCACTTT
j_call: TRBJ2-1; clone_size: NA; d_call: TRBD1; v_call: TRBV5-1; cdr3_length: 14; cdr3_aa: CASSWDRTYNEQFF; cdr3_nt: TGCGCCAGCAGCTGGGACAGAACTTACAATGAGCAGTTCTTC
j_call: TRBJ1-3; clone_size: NA; d_call: TRBD1; v_call: TRBV5-1; cdr3_length: 16; cdr3_aa: CASSPGQVPVENTIYF; cdr3_nt: TGCGCCAGCAGCCCAGGACAGGTCCCTGTCGAGAACACCATATATTTT
j_call: TRBJ2-6; clone_size: NA; d_call: TRBD1; v_call: TRBV7-9; cdr3_length: 18; cdr3_aa: CASSSRDRDFPGANVLTF; cdr3_nt: TGTGCCAGCAGCTCCCGGGACAGGGATTTCCCTGGGGCCAACGTCCTGACTTTC
j_call: TRBJ1-4; clone_size: NA; d_call: TRBD1; v_call: TRBV9; cdr3_length: 16; cdr3_aa: CASSVNPDREGEKLFF; cdr3_nt: TGTGCCAGCAGCGTAAACCCGGACAGGGAGGGTGAAAAACTGTTTTTT
j_call: TRBJ2-1; clone_size: NA; d_call: NA; v_call: TRBV30; cdr3_length: 13; cdr3_aa: CAGPGNSYNEQFF; cdr3_nt: TGTGCCGGTCCCGGGAACTCCTACAATGAGCAGTTCTTC
j_call: TRBJ1-2; clone_size: few; d_call: TRBD1; v_call: TRBV9; cdr3_length: 16; cdr3_aa: CASSSDRGQRSYGYTF; cdr3_nt: TGTGCCAGCAGCTCGGACAGGGGGCAGCGGAGCTATGGCTACACCTTC